This paragraph covers one T cell receptor beta chain sequence. No antigen is known for it. This may arise from a read error, as a much more abundant clone is one base away. The sorted Tregs were CD4+CD25+CD127-/low cells. The CDR3 runs 14 residues. Germline V gene data show CDR1 as DFQATT and CDR2 as SNEGSKA (reference sequence). Full-length variable regions came from constant-region reverse primers plus semi-nested Nested Universal Primer A PCR. TCRdb re-called the 5' RACE reads with MiXCR, one entry per CDR3 protein. The sample lists approximately 40,000 distinct CDR3 sequences, less than 25% occurring once. The study's findings and limits: The larger-cohort validation was restricted to a single TCR beta V-J rearrangement rather than whole repertoires. In terms of TCR gene usage, tumor memory CD4+ T cells clustered together with blood and lymph node memory CD4+ cells, as well as with lymph node naive CD4+ cells. Tumor Treg TCRs overlapped most with tumor naive CD4+ cells.

The TCR originated in a female donor with breast cancer. What was sequenced was Tregs sorted from blood. The genes are TRBV20-1 and TRBJ2-7, with D possibly being TRBD1 (6 bases). As DNA, the CDR3 is TGCGGTGCTGCCACCCAGGGGAGCTCCTACGAGCAGTACTTC. It codes for CGAATQGSSYEQYF.